Described below is a single T cell receptor beta chain sequence and its context. TCRdb analysed the 5' RACE reads with MiXCR anew, one entry per CDR3 protein. The sample has over 600,000 distinct CDR3 sequences; 21% are singletons. This entry comes from a study of identical twins. The CDR3 is 12 amino acids. Per germline, CDR1 SEHNR and CDR2 FQNEAQ (reference sequence). Trimming removed 5 bases from V and 7 bases from J, with 8 bases in between. These records were also assigned to another study, of T cells expressing NK-cell markers.

V gene TRBV7-9 combines with J gene TRBJ2-2, with TRBD2 as a possible D gene (5 bases). This sequence was found in a woman aged 18-29 years in good health. Sample: PBMCs. The CDR3 region has the DNA TGTGCCAGCAGCGGGAGCGGCGGGGAGCTGTTTTTT. The encoded protein is CASSGSGGELFF.